This T cell receptor beta chain was identified in a study of T-cell memory formation after mild COVID-19. TCRdb re-called the 5' RACE reads with MiXCR, one entry per CDR3 protein. The table has roughly 450,000 distinct CDR3 sequences, 15% to 20% seen once. This CDR3 is 15 amino acids long. Looked up from germline, CDR1 is SQVTM and CDR2 is ANQGSEA. The V gene lost 5 bases and the J gene lost 2 bases, with 16 bases spanning the gap. The sample consisted of PBMCs or a T cell subset sorted from them (not recorded which). The source is an adult woman who had mild COVID-19 (a few samples of this study predate the infection). Cell type and time point are not known. The chain joins TRBV29-1 to TRBJ2-1; D might be TRBD1 or TRBD2, each matching 5 bases. CDR3 nucleotides: TGCAGCGTTTCAAGACGGGACCAACCCTACAATGAGCAGTTCTTC. Translated: CSVSRRDQPYNEQFF.